This T cell receptor beta chain was sequenced for a study of blood T cell repertoires in COVID-19. Study in general: The United States, Italy and Spain provided the acute and convalescent COVID-19 samples. PBMCs, B-cell-depleted T cells, or T cells were the source of the cDNA or gDNA that made up the material.

Per the original methods: Estimates of nucleated cell counts were drawn from the amplification of reference gene primers. The assay was immunoSEQ multiplex PCR, and TCRdb's table has in-frame clones only and misses some. The V and J calls and the clone size are those of that table, but D and trimming were determined from the DNA. Of 280,000 or so clones in the sample, over 75% are singletons; the top ten hold 13%. About this clone itself: This same CDR3 is encoded by further DNA sequences in the sample.

From germline, CDR1 is MNHEY and CDR2 SMNVEV (reference sequence). The CDR3 loop spans 14 amino acids. The J segment lost 4 bases and the V segment lost 3 bases, leaving 3 bases of the junction unmatched. The receptor's source is a human donor in a cohort sampled during active COVID-19. This chain uses TRBV27 with TRBJ2-1; 7 positions match TRBD2. Input material: peripheral blood. The CDR3 loop reads CASSLAGAYNEQFF. The DNA of the CDR3 is TGTGCCAGCAGTTTGGCGGGAGCGTACAATGAGCAGTTCTTC.